These 10 T cell receptor beta chains share one sample of origin, sequenced in a study of Graves' ophthalmopathy and Graves' hyperthyroidism. TCR beta CDR3 amplification used RNA transcripts. First-round RT-PCR relied on HTBI primers, and a second-round multiplex PCR came next. TCRdb used MiXCR to reprocess the multiplex PCR reads, holding one entry per CDR3 protein. The table has about 1.1 million distinct CDR3 sequences, 35% to 45% seen once; the top ten hold 11%. Sequenced: peripheral blood or thyroid tissue (not recorded which). These TCRs come from an adult man with Graves' hyperthyroidism.

As for this clonotype: Given the absence of the conserved phenylalanine or tryptophan at the CDR3 end, a read error is likely. This chain uses TRBV12-3 or TRBV12-4 with TRBJ2-5; no firm D call. With 8 bases removed from V and 4 bases from J, the gap between germline ends came to 5 bases. CDR3 length: 10 amino acids. The CDR3 protein is CASGRETQYV. CDR3 sequence (DNA): TGTGCCAGCGGTCGAGAGACCCAGTACGTC.

The J gene is TRBJ1-5, the V gene TRBV6-1; perhaps TRBD1 as D (6 bases). Germline values: CDR1 MNHNS, CDR2 SASEGT. Between the trimmed V and J ends, which lost 5 bases and 4 bases, there was a span of 18 bases. The CDR3 loop spans 16 amino acids. Here the CDR3 reads CASSYGRGTGNQPQHF. The CDR3 bases are TGTGCCAGCAGTTACGGTAGGGGGACTGGTAATCAGCCCCAGCATTTT.

Ten or more counts support this clonotype. The V call is TRBV25-1, the J call TRBJ2-2; TRBD2 aligns across 7 bases. The germline CDR1 and CDR2 sequences are MGHDK and SYGVNS. The length of the CDR3 is 16 residues. Trimming removed 3 bases from V and 5 bases from J; junction bases left unmatched: 9. The CDR3 sequence: CASSDSGRARTGELFF. The DNA of the CDR3 is TGTGCCAGCAGTGATTCGGGGAGGGCCCGTACCGGGGAGCTGTTTTTT.

Remarks on this clonotype: This may be a read error: a much more frequent sequence differs by one nucleotide. The rearrangement uses TRBV11-2 and TRBJ1-6; no definite D call. Looked up from germline, CDR1 is SGHAT and CDR2 is FQNNGV. There are 17 residues in the CDR3. In DNA form, the CDR3 reads TGTGTCAGCAGCTTAGATCTTTATGAACCCGATAATTCACCCCTCCACTTT. Encoded protein: CVSSLDLYEPDNSPLHF.

The chain couples TRBV20-1 to TRBJ2-6, with no clear D. Per germline, CDR1 DFQATT and CDR2 SNEGSKA (reference sequence). The V end was cut by 3 bases, the J end by 0 bases, with 9 bases between. The CDR3 is 15 amino acids. CDR3 protein: CSARHSSSGANVLTF. Written as DNA, the CDR3 is TGCAGTGCTAGGCACTCGAGCTCTGGGGCCAACGTCCTGACTTTC.

This chain links TRBV9 with TRBJ2-7, with 7 nucleotides matching TRBD2. The CDR3 contains 14 residues. J gave up 0 bases and V 1 base, and 1 base lay outside the gene matches. Germline CDR1 SGDLS, CDR2 YYNGEE. The CDR3 DNA follows: TGTGCCAGCAGCGTACTAGCGGCCTCCTACGAGCAGTACTTC. This translates into CASSVLAASYEQYF.

The chain combines TRBV20-1 with TRBJ1-1; possible D gene TRBD1, 5 bases. Trimming took off 0 bases at V and 2 bases at J, with 10 bases between the two ends. Germline V CDR1 and CDR2: DFQATT, SNEGSKA (reference sequence). The CDR3 contains 14 residues. The CDR3 bases are TGCAGTGCTAGAGATAGCGGGGGAAACACTGAAGCTTTCTTT. Translated, it gives CSARDSGGNTEAFF.

The chain recombines TRBV7-6 with TRBJ2-5; D unclear. This CDR3 has 14 residues. The germline V gene encodes CDR1 SGHVS and CDR2 FNYEAQ. V lost 6 bases to trimming and J lost 4 bases, with 15 bases between them. For the CDR3, the DNA is TGTGCCAGCAGACCCGACGGTATTCCAGAGACCCAGTACTTC. Translated, it gives CASRPDGIPETQYF.

About this clonotype itself: This clone may be a read error of a much larger clone one base away. Since no conserved phenylalanine or tryptophan closes the CDR3, a read error is the likely cause. The genes are TRBV7-2 and TRBJ1-1, with 9 bases identical to TRBD1. V lost 5 bases and J lost 11; bases outside the gene matches: 9. Germline V gives CDR1 SGHTA, CDR2 FQGNSA. The CDR3 spans 13 residues. The CDR3 loop is CASSPPGQGRAFL. DNA of the CDR3: TGTGCCAGCAGCCCCCCCGGACAGGGGCGTGCTTTCCTT.

This clonotype was counted many times. The chain has TRBV25-1 and TRBJ2-5, with a tentative D call TRBD2 (5 bases). Germline V gene data show CDR1 as MGHDK and CDR2 as SYGVNS. The CDR3 runs to 13 residues. Between the trimmed V and J ends, which lost 8 bases and 7 bases, there was a span of 17 bases. CDR3 DNA: TGTGCCAGCGAATTCGACGGGATGGGGACCCAGTACTTC. It yields the protein CASEFDGMGTQYF. Full variable domain (outside the CDR3, taken from reference TRBV25-1 and TRBJ2-5): EADIYQTPRYLVIGTGKKITLECSQTMGHDKMYWYQQDPGMELHLIHYSYGVNSTEKGDLSSESTVSRIRTEHFPLTLESARPSHTSQYLCASEFDGMGTQYFGPGTRLLVL.